Reported below is one T cell receptor (beta chain). The data were taken from a study of blood T cell repertoires in COVID-19. Study background: Acute and convalescent COVID-19 samples came from the United States, Italy and Spain. In each case, the material was cDNA or gDNA derived from T cells, B-cell-depleted T cells, or PBMCs.

V dropped 5 bases and J dropped 0 bases, with 14 bases sitting between them. Germline loops: CDR1 SGHNT, CDR2 YENEEA. This CDR3 comprises 15 residues. The assay was immunoSEQ multiplex PCR, and TCRdb's table has in-frame clones only and misses some. The top ten clones hold around 2% of a sample with roughly 240,000 clones, approximately 82% of them seen once. This sequence originates from a man between 40 and 49 years old who had recovered from COVID-19. This chain connects TRBV11-3 to TRBJ2-7; TRBD2 might be the D (6 bases). Specimen: peripheral blood. The CDR3 region is CASSRGGTDSYEQYF. As DNA, the CDR3 is TGTGCCAGCAGCCGAGGAGGGACTGACTCCTACGAGCAGTACTTC.